The next 25 T cell receptor beta chains were all read from a single sample in a study of T cell clonotyping in hematopoietic cell transplantation. The assay was immunoSEQ multiplex PCR, and TCRdb's table has in-frame clones only and misses some. This table holds tens of thousands of clones, 85% to 95% found once. Source material: peripheral blood mononuclear cells. The source is a woman between 45 and 65 years old in good health. Some clones in this sample may be carry-over from other donors' samples.

The J gene is TRBJ1-2, the V gene TRBV7-9; 8 positions agree with TRBD1. Germline values: CDR1 SEHNR, CDR2 FQNEAQ (reference sequence). V lost 7 bases, J lost 7 bases, and 8 bases stayed unmatched. This CDR3 has 13 amino acids. CDR3 coding DNA: TGTGCCAGCAACACAGGGGGAGTTAGTGGCTACACCTTC. This sequence encodes CASNTGGVSGYTF.

The chain carries TRBV9 and TRBJ1-1, with D possibly being TRBD1 (5 bases). The CDR3 consists of 14 residues. Per germline, CDR1 SGDLS and CDR2 YYNGEE. V was shortened by 4 bases and J by 5 bases, with 15 bases between the two germline ends. Here the CDR3 reads CASSPRWGSTEAFF. The CDR3 nucleotides read TGTGCCAGCAGCCCTAGATGGGGGAGTACTGAAGCTTTCTTT. The complete variable domain, with remaining parts taken from reference TRBV9 and TRBJ1-1, reads DSGVTQTPKHLITATGQRVTLRCSPRSGDLSVYWYQQSLDQGLQFLIQYYNGEERAKGNILERFSAQQFPDLHSELNLSSLELGDSALYFCASSPRWGSTEAFFGQGTRLTVV.

The chain has TRBV19 and TRBJ2-7; 7 bases line up with TRBD1. J was trimmed by 3 bases and V by 6 bases; bases with no gene match: 8. The CDR3 is 14 amino acids. Germline values: CDR1 LNHDA, CDR2 SQIVND (reference sequence). The CDR3 region is CASSPTGQNYEQYF. Written as DNA, the CDR3 is TGTGCCAGTAGCCCAACGGGACAGAACTACGAGCAGTACTTC. Full variable domain (remainder filled in from reference TRBV19 and TRBJ2-7): DGGITQSPKYLFRKEGQNVTLSCEQNLNHDAMYWYRQDPGQGLRLIYYSQIVNDFQKGDIAEGYSVSREKKESFPLTVTSAQKNPTAFYLCASSPTGQNYEQYFGPGTRLTVT.

This chain links TRBV4-2 with TRBJ2-7; D not resolved. Trimming cost V 0 bases and J 7 bases, with 28 bases left between them. This CDR3 spans 19 amino acids. Germline V gene sequence: CDR1 LGHNA, CDR2 YNFKEQ. CDR3 sequence reads: CASSQDQSFEAGLNREQYF. CDR3 DNA: TGTGCCAGCAGCCAAGATCAAAGCTTTGAGGCCGGTTTGAATCGGGAGCAGTACTTC.

The rearrangement uses TRBV9 and TRBJ2-7, with D maybe TRBD2 (5 bases). The V gene's germline CDR1 is SGDLS and CDR2 YYNGEE. V lost 4 bases and J 2 bases, leaving 13 bases between the germline ends. CDR3 length equals 14 residues. CDR3 sequence: CASSFDREAYEQYF. The CDR3, as DNA: TGTGCCAGCAGCTTTGACCGGGAAGCCTACGAGCAGTACTTC.

The CDR3 coding sequence is TGTGCCATCGTAGGGGTAGCGAACACTGAAGCTTTCTTT. It encodes CAIVGVANTEAFF. V usage is TRBV10-3 and J usage is TRBJ1-1; a possible D gene is TRBD1 (5 bases). The CDR3 has 13 residues. CDR1 ENHRY and CDR2 SYGVKD come from the germline V gene. Trimming took 8 bases from V and 1 from J, leaving 11 bases between them.

This chain connects TRBV19 to TRBJ1-2, with D possibly TRBD1 on 6 matching bases. CDR1 and CDR2 from the germline V gene are LNHDA and SQIVND (reference sequence). Trimming left V 8 bases short and J 8 bases short, with 27 bases between. This CDR3 has 16 amino acids. CDR3 sequence: CASVEQQGWDSGGYTF. The CDR3 DNA reads as TGTGCCAGTGTCGAGCAACAGGGATGGGATTCGGGAGGCTACACCTTC.

The CDR3 protein is CASSLYFRGNTEAFF. CDR3 nucleotide sequence: TGCGCCAGCAGCTTATATTTTCGGGGGAACACTGAAGCTTTCTTT. The genes are TRBV5-1 and TRBJ1-1; D call uncertain. The CDR3 contains 15 residues. Trimming removed 2 bases from V and 1 base from J, with 12 bases in between. Germline CDR1 reads SGHRS; CDR2 reads YFSETQ.

The rearrangement links TRBV5-6 to TRBJ2-7; 7 bases are shared with TRBD2. V was clipped by 5 bases and J by 2 bases; unmatched bases: 7. This CDR3 spans 14 amino acids. Germline CDR1 and CDR2: SGHDT and YYEEEE. The DNA of the CDR3 is TGTGCCAGCAGTGGACTTGCGGGGGCCTACGAGCAGTACTTC. Its protein product is CASSGLAGAYEQYF.

The chain recombines TRBV19 with TRBJ2-3; TRBD1 matches 10 bases. V shed 5 bases, J shed 6 bases, and the junction held 11 bases outside the gene matches. CDR3 length: 16 amino acids. Germline-derived CDR1 and CDR2 are LNHDA and SQIVND (reference sequence). For the CDR3, the DNA is TGTGCCAGTAGTGCGGACAGGGGGATGCTTCGCGATACGCAGTATTTT. The encoded protein is CASSADRGMLRDTQYF.

The genes are TRBV4-2 and TRBJ2-2, with TRBD2 matching over 13 bases. CDR3 length equals 17 residues. V dropped 1 base and J dropped 3; count of bases not matched to a gene: 2. Germline assignment: CDR1 LGHNA and CDR2 YNFKEQ. The CDR3 bases are TGTGCCAGCAGCCAAGCGACTAGCGGGGGGTACACCGGGGAGCTGTTTTTT. It codes for CASSQATSGGYTGELFF.

The chain uses TRBV7-9 and TRBJ2-3; possible D gene TRBD2, 6 bases. Germline V CDR1 and CDR2: SEHNR, FQNEAQ (reference sequence). The length of the CDR3 is 12 residues. V was clipped by 4 bases and J by 7 bases, with 9 bases between them. The CDR3 region has the DNA TGTGCCAGCAGCTCCGGCGGGAATACGCAGTATTTT. Residues: CASSSGGNTQYF.

This clone occurred once. The chain couples TRBV12-5 to TRBJ2-7; tentative D call: TRBD2 (6 bases). V shed 0 bases and J shed 4 bases, with 22 bases lying between them. In germline, CDR1 is LGHNT, CDR2 FRNRAP. The length of the CDR3 is 18 residues. The CDR3 region has the DNA TGTGCTAGTGGTTTGGTAGAGACAAACAGTGGGGGGACGTACGAGCAGTACTTC. As protein: CASGLVETNSGGTYEQYF.

This clone came up once. The CDR3 nucleotides are TGTGCCAGTAGTCCTGACCCGGGACAGGGCTCCGAGCAGTACTTC. It is translated as CASSPDPGQGSEQYF. This sequence joins TRBV19 and TRBJ2-7, with 9 nucleotides matching TRBD1. From germline, CDR1 is LNHDA and CDR2 SQIVND (reference sequence). The CDR3 runs 15 residues. The V gene end was trimmed by 5 bases and the J gene end by 6 bases; junction bases not matched to a gene: 11.

The chain couples TRBV7-6 to TRBJ2-5; D uncertain. V was clipped by 1 base and J by 4 bases, with 25 bases between them. The CDR3 extends over 19 amino acids. Germline V lookup: CDR1 SGHVS, CDR2 FNYEAQ. The CDR3 DNA reads as TGTGCCAGCAGCTTAGGTCTAGGTGGTCCCGCCGGGCCTTTAGAGACCCAGTACTTC. Translating gives CASSLGLGGPAGPLETQYF. The full variable domain, completed using reference TRBV7-6 and TRBJ2-5, is GAGVSQSPRYKVTKRGQDVALRCDPISGHVSLYWYRQALGQGPEFLTYFNYEAQQDKSGLPNDRFSAERPEGSISTLTIQRTEQRDSAMYRCASSLGLGGPAGPLETQYFGPGTRLLVL.

V usage is TRBV5-1 and J usage is TRBJ1-2, with D unresolved. The CDR3 runs to 13 residues. Between the trimmed V and J ends, which lost 0 bases and 2 bases, there was a span of 5 bases. Germline CDR1 and CDR2: SGHRS and YFSETQ. The CDR3 sequence is CASSLALNYGYTF. CDR3 nucleotide sequence: TGCGCCAGCAGCTTGGCCTTAAACTATGGCTACACCTTC.

The gene calls are TRBV6-4 and TRBJ1-2; D is unclear. Germline assignment: CDR1 MRHNA and CDR2 SNTAGT. The length of the CDR3 is 13 residues. V lost 6 bases and J 4 bases, leaving 12 bases between the germline ends. The CDR3: CASSPTASYGYTF. CDR3 DNA sequence: TGTGCCAGCAGCCCGACGGCCTCCTATGGCTACACCTTC.

V and J are TRBV19 and TRBJ2-3; perhaps D is TRBD1 or TRBD2 (5 bases each). CDR3 length: 12 residues. The V gene's germline CDR1 is LNHDA and CDR2 SQIVND (reference sequence). Trimming removed 8 bases at V and 3 bases at J, with 9 bases between. In DNA form, the CDR3 reads TGTGCCAGTGGCAGGGAGACAGATACGCAGTATTTT. This gives the protein CASGRETDTQYF.

V gene TRBV19 combines with J gene TRBJ1-5; D ambiguous. The CDR3 covers 13 residues. V was trimmed by 7 bases and J by 3 bases, leaving 10 bases between them. Germline V lookup: CDR1 LNHDA, CDR2 SQIVND (reference sequence). CDR3 in DNA: TGTGCCAGTAAGAGGCAGTACAATCAGCCCCAGCATTTT. Protein: CASKRQYNQPQHF.

This clone was seen once. The CDR3 sequence is CASSLNAGGPRTGELFF. DNA for the CDR3: TGTGCCAGCAGCCTAAATGCCGGGGGGCCGAGGACCGGGGAGCTGTTTTTT. V gene TRBV9 combines with J gene TRBJ2-2; D possibly corresponds to TRBD2 (7 bases). The V gene lost 4 bases and the J gene lost 5 bases, with 21 bases spanning the gap. The CDR3 is 17 residues long. Germline loops: CDR1 SGDLS, CDR2 YYNGEE. Filled out from reference TRBV9 and TRBJ2-2, the complete variable domain reads DSGVTQTPKHLITATGQRVTLRCSPRSGDLSVYWYQQSLDQGLQFLIQYYNGEERAKGNILERFSAQQFPDLHSELNLSSLELGDSALYFCASSLNAGGPRTGELFFGEGSRLTVL.

This clone was seen once. The chain couples TRBV29-1 to TRBJ1-2; no definite D call. CDR3 length equals 12 residues. The V end lost 3 bases, the J end lost 0 bases, and 5 bases lay between the germline ends. Germline assignment: CDR1 SQVTM and CDR2 ANQGSEA. The CDR3 loop reads CSVDTANYGYTF. CDR3 in DNA: TGCAGCGTTGACACTGCTAACTATGGCTACACCTTC.

The chain is built from TRBV27 and TRBJ2-2, with 9 bases that match TRBD1. Looked up from germline, CDR1 is MNHEY and CDR2 is SMNVEV (reference sequence). The CDR3 has 14 amino acids. V dropped 8 bases and J dropped 2; count of bases not matched to a gene: 3. In DNA, the CDR3 is TGTGCCAGCCGGGACAGGGCTAACACCGGGGAGCTGTTTTTT. It codes for CASRDRANTGELFF.

The chain is built from TRBV7-3 and TRBJ2-1, with 7 bases identical to TRBD1. This CDR3 spans 16 amino acids. V lost 5 bases to trimming and J lost 0 bases; unmatched junction nucleotides: 7. Germline values: CDR1 SGHTA, CDR2 FQGTGA. The CDR3 reads CASSDRDRSSYNEQFF. CDR3 sequence (DNA): TGTGCCAGCAGCGACCGGGACAGAAGCTCCTACAATGAGCAGTTCTTC.

This sequence joins TRBV7-2 and TRBJ1-1; D is perhaps TRBD1 (6 bases). V gave up 2 bases and J gave up 3 bases, with 10 bases separating them. The CDR3 totals 14 residues. Germline V CDR1 and CDR2: SGHTA, FQGNSA. The CDR3 loop reads CASSLSPGDTEAFF. The CDR3 DNA follows: TGTGCCAGCAGCTTATCACCAGGGGACACTGAAGCTTTCTTT.

The chain couples TRBV7-2 to TRBJ1-1; the match to TRBD1 covers 10 bases. V gave up 4 bases and J gave up 5 bases; unmatched junction bases: 4. Germline-derived CDR1 and CDR2 are SGHTA and FQGNSA. The CDR3 is 14 amino acids. This chain's CDR3 is CASSYDRGRTEAFF. For the CDR3, the DNA is TGTGCCAGCAGCTACGACAGGGGGCGGACTGAAGCTTTCTTT.